This T cell receptor beta chain came from a study of cytomegalovirus exposure and HLA in healthy donors. As for the study in general: In a previous analysis, 100 million to 140 million unique TCR beta sequences were found from about 190 million T cells.

The CDR3 runs to 14 residues. Germline-derived CDR1 and CDR2 are SNHLY and FYNNEI. The trim removed 0 bases at V and 7 bases at J, leaving 4 bases unmatched. This PCR relied on a set of 60 Vbeta primers and 13 Jbeta primers. Some clones are missing from TCRdb's copy, which holds only in-frame ones; the method was immunoSEQ multiplex PCR. The data contain roughly 160,000 clones, roughly three quarters of them singletons. This chain connects TRBV2 to TRBJ2-3, with 7 positions matching TRBD2. Source material: PBMCs. The sequence was collected from a woman between 45 and 65 years old in good health and CMV-seropositive. This CDR3 reads CASSEATGGYTQYF. The CDR3 DNA sequence: TGTGCCAGCAGTGAAGCGACCGGGGGGTATACGCAGTATTTT.